The 27 T cell receptor beta chains reported below all come from one sample, sequenced in a study of technical replicates of blood from several donors. This table comes from immunoSEQ multiplex PCR, and its TCRdb copy is limited to in-frame clones, with some not included. The sample shows around 76,000 clones, 80% to 95% of them seen only once. The specimen was T cells isolated from PBMCs. Source of these receptors: a human donor in good health.

The chain carries TRBV9 and TRBJ1-5; tentatively, D is TRBD1 (6 bases). Germline V lookup: CDR1 SGDLS, CDR2 YYNGEE. The V end was cut by 1 base, the J end by 11 bases, with 16 bases between. This CDR3 contains 14 residues. Here the CDR3 reads CASSVYRDIRSQHF. DNA of the CDR3: TGTGCCAGCAGCGTATACAGGGACATCAGGTCCCAGCATTTT.

This chain connects TRBV27 to TRBJ1-5; no firm D call. This CDR3 has 16 residues. The V end was cut by 5 bases, the J end by 4 bases, with 18 bases between. Germline-derived CDR1 and CDR2 are MNHEY and SMNVEV (reference sequence). CDR3 loop: CASSAYSGSFNQPQHF. CDR3 coding DNA: TGTGCCAGCAGTGCTTACTCGGGGTCTTTTAATCAGCCCCAGCATTTT.

J is TRBJ1-5 and V is TRBV19, with TRBD1 as a possible D gene (5 bases). Trimming took off 4 bases at V and 6 bases at J, with 13 bases between the two ends. The CDR3 sequence is 14 residues long. CDR1 is LNHDA and CDR2 is SQIVND in the germline V gene (reference sequence). CDR3 loop: CASSTRQGGQPQHF. In nucleotides, the CDR3 is TGTGCCAGTAGTACCCGGCAGGGAGGTCAGCCCCAGCATTTT.

Of note for this clone: Sequence at one end of the junction differs from germline and may be a read error. The V call is TRBV7-9, the J call TRBJ2-7; D is possibly TRBD2 (5 bases). The CDR3 has 12 amino acids. Germline CDR1 is SEHNR and CDR2 is FQNEAQ (reference sequence). CDR3 protein: CASSLVDWEWVF. The CDR3 bases are TGTGCCAGCAGCTTAGTGGACTGGGAGTGGGTCTTC.

This clone was detected a few times. The gene calls are TRBV9 and TRBJ2-1; 15 bases align to TRBD2. The CDR3 extends over 18 amino acids. Germline V gives CDR1 SGDLS, CDR2 YYNGEE. Trimming took 2 bases from V and 4 from J; bases not matched to a gene: 7. In nucleotides, the CDR3 is TGTGCCAGCAGCGTCACCCCGGGGACTAGCGGGGGGTACAATGAGCAGTTCTTC. Its protein is CASSVTPGTSGGYNEQFF. Full variable domain (rest looked up from reference TRBV9 and TRBJ2-1): DSGVTQTPKHLITATGQRVTLRCSPRSGDLSVYWYQQSLDQGLQFLIQYYNGEERAKGNILERFSAQQFPDLHSELNLSSLELGDSALYFCASSVTPGTSGGYNEQFFGPGTRLTVL.

This clone came up a few times. The V and J genes are TRBV18 and TRBJ2-1; TRBD1 agrees at 12 bases. Per the germline V gene, CDR1 is KGHSH and CDR2 is LQKENI. With 5 bases clipped from V and 6 bases from J, the junction kept 8 bases outside the gene matches. The CDR3 runs 16 residues. CDR3 DNA: TGTGCCAGCTCAGCCCAACGGGGACAGGGGGCCAATGAGCAGTTCTTC. Protein: CASSAQRGQGANEQFF. Full variable domain (remainder filled in from reference TRBV18 and TRBJ2-1): NAGVMQNPRHLVRRRGQEARLRCSPMKGHSHVYWYRQLPEEGLKFMVYLQKENIIDESGMPKERFSAEFPKEGPSILRIQQVVRGDSAAYFCASSAQRGQGANEQFFGPGTRLTVL.

The rearrangement uses TRBV27 and TRBJ2-2; no reliable D call. The ends were cut back, 2 bases at V and 3 bases at J, with 7 bases in the middle. This CDR3 is 14 amino acids long. Per the germline V gene, CDR1 is MNHEY and CDR2 is SMNVEV (reference sequence). CDR3 residues: CASSLRRDTGELFF. CDR3 coding DNA: TGTGCCAGCAGTTTAAGGAGAGACACCGGGGAGCTGTTTTTT.

This chain uses TRBV7-9 with TRBJ1-2; 7 nucleotides align to TRBD1. J gave up 4 bases and V 7 bases, and 18 bases lay outside the gene matches. The CDR3 sequence is 17 residues long. Germline V gives CDR1 SEHNR, CDR2 FQNEAQ (reference sequence). The CDR3 DNA is TGTGCCAGCAACCGGGCCGGACAGGCCAAGTCACGCTATGGCTACACCTTC. The encoded protein is CASNRAGQAKSRYGYTF. The full variable domain, with the rest looked up from reference TRBV7-9 and TRBJ1-2, is DTGVSQNPRHKITKRGQNVTFRCDPISEHNRLYWYRQTLGQGPEFLTYFQNEAQLEKSRLLSDRFSAERPKGSFSTLEIQRTEQGDSAMYLCASNRAGQAKSRYGYTFGSGTRLTVV.

V is TRBV27 and J is TRBJ2-1; 9 bases agree with TRBD1. V was pared by 8 bases and J by 6 bases, with 5 bases of the junction left unmatched. CDR3 length: 13 amino acids. The germline gives CDR1 MNHEY, CDR2 SMNVEV (reference sequence). The CDR3 bases are TGTGCCAGCGAGACAGGGGGGTTCAATGAGCAGTTCTTC. Translation gives CASETGGFNEQFF.

This sequence joins TRBV7-6 and TRBJ1-1, with 8 bases matching TRBD1. CDR1 SGHVS and CDR2 FNYEAQ come from the germline V gene. The CDR3 length is 14 residues. V lost 2 bases and J lost 5; bases outside the gene matches: 4. CDR3 sequence: CASSLYRGVTEAFF. CDR3 in DNA: TGTGCCAGCAGCTTATACAGGGGGGTTACTGAAGCTTTCTTT.

CDR3: CAWRNGLAGQETQYF. The CDR3 nucleotides read TGTGCCTGGAGAAATGGACTAGCGGGGCAAGAGACCCAGTACTTC. V gene TRBV30 combines with J gene TRBJ2-5, with 12 nucleotides matching TRBD2. CDR1 is GTSNPN and CDR2 is SVGIG in the germline V gene (reference sequence). Trimming cost V 3 bases and J 2 bases; bases outside gene matches: 4. The CDR3 is 15 residues long.

This chain uses TRBV7-8 with TRBJ2-4, with D perhaps matching TRBD1 (5 bases). The CDR3 consists of 17 residues. V gave up 0 bases and J gave up 1 base, with 13 bases separating them. Per germline, CDR1 SGHVS and CDR2 FQNEAQ. Written as DNA, the CDR3 is TGTGCCAGCAGCTTAGCGTTCCTACAGGCGGCCAAAAACATTCAGTACTTC. Translating it yields CASSLAFLQAAKNIQYF.

The J gene is TRBJ2-2, the V gene TRBV19; 10 positions agree with TRBD2. This CDR3 is 16 amino acids long. V lost 7 bases and J lost 6; bases outside the gene matches: 11. Germline V lookup: CDR1 LNHDA, CDR2 SQIVND (reference sequence). The CDR3 nucleotides read TGTGCCAGTATAGCGGGGGGCCGGTATGACCCCGGGGAGCTGTTTTTT. Translation gives CASIAGGRYDPGELFF. Together with reference TRBV19 and TRBJ2-2, the CDR3 gives the full variable domain: DGGITQSPKYLFRKEGQNVTLSCEQNLNHDAMYWYRQDPGQGLRLIYYSQIVNDFQKGDIAEGYSVSREKKESFPLTVTSAQKNPTAFYLCASIAGGRYDPGELFFGEGSRLTVL.

This chain uses TRBV10-3 with TRBJ2-7; 8 bases fit TRBD2. Trimming cost V 11 bases and J 4 bases; bases outside gene matches: 16. CDR1 is ENHRY and CDR2 is SYGVKD in the germline V gene. The CDR3 contains 15 residues. The DNA for the CDR3 is TGTGCCTCGGGGGGGGCACGCCAACACCATTACGAGCAGTACTTC. It yields the protein CASGGARQHHYEQYF.

The chain carries TRBV11-2 and TRBJ2-1; 10 bases are a match to TRBD2. CDR3 size: 19 residues. V shed 0 bases and J 4 bases; nucleotides not matched to a gene: 12. CDR1 is SGHAT and CDR2 is FQNNGV in the germline V gene. The CDR3 region is CASSLDALAGALRYNEQFF. The DNA for the CDR3 is TGTGCCAGCAGCTTAGACGCTCTAGCGGGAGCCCTGAGGTACAATGAGCAGTTCTTC.

For the CDR3, the DNA is TGTGCCAGCAGCTTAGGGGTGGATGGGACAGGGGAGAAGCAGTTCTTC. Amino acid sequence: CASSLGVDGTGEKQFF. The V gene is TRBV7-9, the J gene TRBJ2-1, with 10 bases matching TRBD1. V gave up 1 base and J gave up 11 bases; unmatched junction bases: 11. Germline V gene lookup returns CDR1 SEHNR and CDR2 FQNEAQ (reference sequence). The CDR3 extends over 16 amino acids.

This clone was detected once. DNA for the CDR3: TGTGCTAGTGGTTTGGTACTCGGGACCTCCGGAGGGGAGACCCAGTACTTC. Its translation: CASGLVLGTSGGETQYF. V and J are TRBV12-5 and TRBJ2-5, with TRBD2 as a possible D gene (6 bases). V was pared by 0 bases and J by 5 bases, with 19 bases between. The germline V gene encodes CDR1 LGHNT and CDR2 FRNRAP. CDR3 length: 17 amino acids.

The chain combines TRBV11-2 with TRBJ2-7, with 9 bases aligning to TRBD1. The length of the CDR3 is 15 residues. In germline, CDR1 is SGHAT, CDR2 FQNNGV. V gave up 6 bases and J gave up 2 bases; unmatched junction bases: 8. The CDR3 reads CASRSGQGNTYEQYF. The CDR3 DNA follows: TGTGCCAGCAGATCCGGACAGGGGAATACCTACGAGCAGTACTTC.

CDR3 sequence reads: CASSSGSGYTF. The CDR3, as DNA: TGTGCCAGCAGCTCGGGTAGTGGCTACACCTTC. This sequence joins TRBV7-9 and TRBJ1-2; D remains unclear. The germline V gene encodes CDR1 SEHNR and CDR2 FQNEAQ (reference sequence). The V end lost 4 bases, the J end lost 7 bases, and 7 bases lay between the germline ends. CDR3 length equals 11 residues.

This chain uses TRBV5-4 with TRBJ1-1, with D tentatively TRBD1 (5 bases). Between the trimmed V and J ends, which lost 4 bases and 5 bases, there was a span of 15 bases. Germline values: CDR1 SGHNT, CDR2 YYREEE (reference sequence). There are 14 residues in the CDR3. DNA for the CDR3: TGTGCCAGCAGCGTGGGATCAGGGAAAACTGAAGCTTTCTTT. Protein sequence: CASSVGSGKTEAFF.

This chain connects TRBV6-5 to TRBJ2-3; 8 positions agree with TRBD2. Germline lookup yields CDR1 MNHEY and CDR2 SVGAGI. The trim removed 2 bases at V and 2 bases at J, leaving 3 bases unmatched. This CDR3 has 15 amino acids. CDR3: CASSYEAGATDTQYF. The CDR3, as DNA: TGTGCCAGCAGTTACGAAGCGGGGGCCACAGATACGCAGTATTTT.

The chain uses TRBV28 and TRBJ1-2; 7 nucleotides align to TRBD1. The CDR3 is made up of 15 amino acids. J was trimmed by 4 bases and V by 4 bases; bases with no gene match: 9. Germline V gene sequence: CDR1 MDHEN, CDR2 SYDVKM. The CDR3 sequence is CASSYYRGPIYGYTF. CDR3 nucleotides: TGTGCCAGCAGTTACTACAGGGGACCGATCTATGGCTACACCTTC.

V is TRBV10-2 and J is TRBJ2-7; D perhaps matches TRBD1 (5 bases). CDR1 is WSHSY and CDR2 is SAAADI in the germline V gene. Trimming removed 3 bases at V and 6 bases at J, with 15 bases between. CDR3 size: 14 residues. CDR3 sequence (DNA): TGCGCCAGCAGTGACGAGATGACAGTCTTCGAGCAGTACTTC. Its protein is CASSDEMTVFEQYF.

The CDR3 loop reads CASSGQSKPQHF. The CDR3 bases are TGTGCCAGTAGTGGACAGTCCAAGCCCCAGCATTTT. J is TRBJ1-5 and V is TRBV19, with D tentatively TRBD1 (6 bases). The CDR3 consists of 12 residues. The germline CDR1 and CDR2 sequences are LNHDA and SQIVND (reference sequence). With 5 bases removed from V and 8 bases from J, the gap between germline ends came to 10 bases.

There are a few counts of this clone. This rearrangement joins TRBV19 to TRBJ2-2; 11 nucleotides line up with TRBD2. V was clipped by 0 bases and J by 3 bases; unmatched bases: 3. CDR1 is LNHDA and CDR2 is SQIVND in the germline V gene (reference sequence). The CDR3 has 17 amino acids. The CDR3 DNA follows: TGTGCCAGTAGTATAGATAGCGGGAGGGCCGACACCGGGGAGCTGTTTTTT. Its protein is CASSIDSGRADTGELFF. The whole variable domain, remainder taken from reference TRBV19 and TRBJ2-2, is DGGITQSPKYLFRKEGQNVTLSCEQNLNHDAMYWYRQDPGQGLRLIYYSQIVNDFQKGDIAEGYSVSREKKESFPLTVTSAQKNPTAFYLCASSIDSGRADTGELFFGEGSRLTVL.

V usage is TRBV18 and J usage is TRBJ1-3, with D perhaps TRBD1 (5 bases). The germline CDR1 and CDR2 sequences are KGHSH and LQKENI. V was trimmed by 2 bases and J by 0 bases, leaving 8 bases between them. The CDR3 totals 15 residues. The CDR3 loop reads CASSPYDSSGNTIYF. For the CDR3, the DNA is TGTGCCAGCTCACCATACGACAGCTCTGGAAACACCATATATTTT.

The rearrangement links TRBV28 to TRBJ2-1, with TRBD2 identical over 7 bases. Trimming cost V 5 bases and J 2 bases; bases outside gene matches: 9. CDR3 size: 16 residues. The V gene's germline CDR1 is MDHEN and CDR2 SYDVKM. As DNA, the CDR3 is TGTGCCAGCAGTGCCGGCGGGAGCCCCCCCTACAATGAGCAGTTCTTC. Its translation is CASSAGGSPPYNEQFF.